These 32 T cell receptor beta chains were all obtained from the same sample, sequenced in a study of CD8 T cells in ankylosing spondylitis. Whole-study results and caveats: What seemed typical of ankylosing spondylitis blood was a TCR beta motif built from roughly eight highly homologous variants.

These receptors' targets are unknown. In TCRdb, the 5' RACE reads were re-called with MiXCR into one record per CDR3 protein. The table shows 470,000 or so distinct CDR3 sequences, with 25% to 30% occurring only once. The sample was blood, either unsorted or a sorted T cell fraction (not recorded which). These receptors were taken from a male donor with ankylosing spondylitis.

This clonotype showed up just a few times. The CDR3 loop reads CASSLTPSGLNEAFF. In nucleotides, the CDR3 is TGTGCCAGCAGCTTAACCCCGTCAGGGCTTAACGAAGCTTTCTTT. The genes are TRBV11-2 and TRBJ1-1; perhaps TRBD1 as D (5 bases). Germline V gene data show CDR1 as SGHAT and CDR2 as FQNNGV. Trimming removed 2 bases at V and 8 bases at J, with 18 bases between. The CDR3 extends over 15 amino acids.

A few counts support this clonotype. The chain has TRBV20-1 and TRBJ2-3; TRBD2 matches at 7 bases. The CDR3 is made up of 13 amino acids. Germline-derived CDR1 and CDR2 are DFQATT and SNEGSKA (reference sequence). With V trimmed by 6 bases and J by 4 bases, 7 bases remained unmatched. The CDR3 loop reads CSARLAFSDTQYF. DNA of the CDR3: TGCAGTGCCCGACTAGCTTTTTCAGATACGCAGTATTTT.

This rearrangement joins TRBV11-1 to TRBJ2-1; tentatively, D is TRBD2 (5 bases). The CDR3 runs 12 residues. Per the germline V gene, CDR1 is SGHAT and CDR2 is FQDESV (reference sequence). V gave up 8 bases and J gave up 5 bases, with 10 bases separating them. This CDR3 reads CASGESHNEQFF. The CDR3 nucleotides are TGTGCCAGCGGGGAGTCCCACAATGAGCAGTTCTTC.

V is TRBV10-2 and J is TRBJ2-3; D is possibly TRBD2 (6 bases). Germline CDR1 and CDR2: WSHSY and SAAADI. Trimming removed 6 bases at V and 2 bases at J, with 18 bases between. This CDR3 has 16 amino acids. The CDR3 DNA sequence: TGCGCCAGCAGGGGGATGAGAGGAGGGAACACAGATACGCAGTATTTT. Its translation: CASRGMRGGNTDTQYF.

This clonotype was counted a few times. The chain joins TRBV7-2 to TRBJ2-3; D is possibly TRBD2 (5 bases). The CDR3 sequence is 16 residues long. The V gene's germline CDR1 is SGHTA and CDR2 FQGNSA. The V end was cut by 1 base, the J end by 1 base, with 12 bases between. CDR3 region: CASSLGAELGTDTQYF. The DNA of the CDR3 is TGTGCCAGCAGCTTAGGGGCGGAACTAGGCACAGATACGCAGTATTTT.

The chain employs TRBV7-9 and TRBJ2-3; possible D gene TRBD1, 6 bases. Germline lookup yields CDR1 SEHNR and CDR2 FQNEAQ (reference sequence). The CDR3 runs 15 residues. Trimming took off 0 bases at V and 1 base at J, with 8 bases between the two ends. In DNA form, the CDR3 reads TGTGCCAGCAGCTTAGCGGGACACCGCACAGATACGCAGTATTTT. It specifies CASSLAGHRTDTQYF.

The chain combines TRBV29-1 with TRBJ2-7, with 9 bases identical to TRBD1. The J segment lost 5 bases and the V segment lost 6 bases, leaving 5 bases of the junction unmatched. Germline V gene lookup returns CDR1 SQVTM and CDR2 ANQGSEA. The CDR3 runs to 12 residues. The CDR3 is CSVIQGADEQYV. CDR3 coding DNA: TGCAGCGTGATACAGGGGGCAGACGAGCAGTACGTC.

The gene calls are TRBV3-1 and TRBJ1-5; 8 nucleotides align to TRBD1. The CDR3 sequence is 15 residues long. Germline-derived CDR1 and CDR2 are LGHDT and YNNKEL (reference sequence). V shed 4 bases, J shed 5 bases, and the junction held 7 bases outside the gene matches. CDR3 sequence reads: CASSRGQGIYQPQHF. The CDR3 DNA is TGTGCCAGCAGCCGCGGACAGGGCATTTATCAGCCCCAGCATTTT.

Note on this clonotype: A junction end diverges from the germline sequence, so it may reflect a read error. The J gene is TRBJ1-1, the V gene TRBV3-1; TRBD1 might be the D (6 bases). The CDR3 is 12 amino acids. The germline V gene has CDR1 LGHDT and CDR2 YNNKEL (reference sequence). CDR3 DNA: TGTGCCAGCAACCAACAGGGCACTGAAGCTTTCTTT. Its translation: CASNQQGTEAFF.

V is TRBV24-1 and J is TRBJ1-4, with D possibly matching TRBD1 (5 bases). V gave up 3 bases and J gave up 3 bases, with 13 bases separating them. Germline lookup yields CDR1 KGHDR and CDR2 SFDVKD. This CDR3 region has 16 residues. The CDR3 region has the DNA TGTGCCACCAGTGATGCGTCAACGGGACCTAATGAAAAACTGTTTTTT. Its translation is CATSDASTGPNEKLFF.

This chain joins TRBV5-1 and TRBJ2-1; maybe TRBD1 (6 bases). This CDR3 comprises 19 residues. The germline CDR1 and CDR2 sequences are SGHRS and YFSETQ. V shed 4 bases and J shed 3 bases, with 26 bases lying between them. The DNA of the CDR3 is TGCGCCAGCAGCATGGCAGTAACCCCGGACAGACAACTCTACAATGAGCAGTTCTTC. It translates to CASSMAVTPDRQLYNEQFF.

The rearrangement links TRBV7-9 to TRBJ2-7; 7 bases match TRBD1. Germline values: CDR1 SEHNR, CDR2 FQNEAQ (reference sequence). CDR3 length: 15 residues. The ends lost 0 bases at V and 4 bases at J; junction bases unmatched: 6. The CDR3 sequence is CASSLAAGGRYEQYF. In DNA form, the CDR3 reads TGTGCCAGCAGCTTAGCGGCAGGGGGACGGTACGAGCAGTACTTC.

The gene calls are TRBV11-3 and TRBJ2-4; D unresolved. Trimming removed 5 bases at V and 8 bases at J, with 13 bases between. CDR1 is SGHNT and CDR2 is YENEEA in the germline V gene. This CDR3 is 13 amino acids long. Written as DNA, the CDR3 is TGTGCCAGCAGCCTCTCGATGTGGGACATTCAGTACTTC. It yields the protein CASSLSMWDIQYF.

This clonotype was seen only a few times. This chain uses TRBV28 with TRBJ2-3; D may correspond to TRBD1 or TRBD2 (5 bases each). Germline V CDR1 and CDR2: MDHEN, SYDVKM. The CDR3 runs 15 residues. V dropped 11 bases and J dropped 1 base, with 19 bases sitting between them. The CDR3 nucleotides are TGTGCCTGGTCAGGACAACGGGGAGGCACAGATACGCAGTATTTT. This translates into CAWSGQRGGTDTQYF. The variable domain in full, completed from reference TRBV28 and TRBJ2-3, reads DVKVTQSSRYLVKRTGEKVFLECVQDMDHENMFWYRQDPGLGLRLIYFSYDVKMKEKGDIPEGYSVSREKKERFSLILESASTNQTSMYLCAWSGQRGGTDTQYFGPGTRLTVL.

The rearrangement uses TRBV24-1 and TRBJ2-3; 9 nucleotides align to TRBD1. This CDR3 contains 16 residues. Germline loops: CDR1 KGHDR, CDR2 SFDVKD. With 6 bases clipped from V and 2 bases from J, the junction kept 8 bases outside the gene matches. The CDR3 spells CATSHPTGGPTDTQYF. DNA for the CDR3: TGTGCCACCAGTCATCCCACAGGGGGCCCCACAGATACGCAGTATTTT.

The chain links TRBV30 to TRBJ1-3; D gene uncertain. Germline values: CDR1 GTSNPN, CDR2 SVGIG (reference sequence). Trimming took 5 bases from V and 4 from J, leaving 6 bases between them. The CDR3 contains 11 residues. The CDR3 DNA reads as TGTGCCTGGGCCACGGGAAACACCATATATTTT. Its translation: CAWATGNTIYF.

The rearrangement joins TRBV27 to TRBJ2-1; 9 positions match TRBD2. V was pared by 2 bases and J by 3 bases, with 2 bases of the junction left unmatched. Germline CDR1 MNHEY, CDR2 SMNVEV (reference sequence). This CDR3 contains 15 residues. In DNA form, the CDR3 reads TGTGCCAGCAGTTTACAGACTAGCGGCTACAATGAGCAGTTCTTC. Its translation is CASSLQTSGYNEQFF.

The chain links TRBV10-3 to TRBJ2-1, with 7 bases lining up with TRBD2. Germline V gene lookup returns CDR1 ENHRY and CDR2 SYGVKD. V gave up 2 bases and J gave up 8 bases; unmatched junction bases: 6. The CDR3 is made up of 14 amino acids. CDR3 coding DNA: TGTGCCATCAGTGAGCGGTCTAGCGGATATGAGCAGTTCTTC. Its translation: CAISERSSGYEQFF.

The genes are TRBV7-2 and TRBJ2-1; TRBD2 is a possible D gene (5 bases). Germline V CDR1 and CDR2: SGHTA, FQGNSA. The CDR3 runs to 15 residues. The V end was cut by 1 base, the J end by 6 bases, with 13 bases between. CDR3 in amino acids: CASSLVDGLGNEQFF. The DNA for the CDR3 is TGTGCCAGCAGCTTAGTAGATGGACTTGGCAATGAGCAGTTCTTC.

The chain is built from TRBV4-1 and TRBJ2-5; D not certain. CDR1 is MGHRA and CDR2 is YSYEKL in the germline V gene. Trimming shortened V by 2 bases and J by 1 base, and 8 bases separated the two germline ends. This CDR3 has 14 residues. CDR3 amino acids: CASSQPGRQETQYF. The CDR3, as DNA: TGCGCCAGCAGCCAACCAGGCCGCCAAGAGACCCAGTACTTC.

This CDR3 reads CASSSSRTQETQYF. The DNA of the CDR3 is TGTGCCAGCAGTTCGTCGCGTACCCAAGAGACCCAGTACTTC. V gene TRBV6-5 combines with J gene TRBJ2-5; D is unresolved. The CDR3 length is 14 residues. The V gene's germline CDR1 is MNHEY and CDR2 SVGAGI. V was clipped by 4 bases and J by 1 base, with 10 bases between them.

Here the CDR3 DNA reads TGTGCCACCAGTGATCCCCCGGGAAGCGGGAGCCAAAGCTCCTACAATGAGCAGTTCTTC. This translates into CATSDPPGSGSQSSYNEQFF. The chain joins TRBV24-1 to TRBJ2-1, with 8 bases matching TRBD2. The CDR3 spans 20 residues. Germline V lookup: CDR1 KGHDR, CDR2 SFDVKD. V shed 3 bases and J 0 bases; nucleotides not matched to a gene: 15.

This clonotype has only one observation. The chain employs TRBV20-1 and TRBJ2-1, with D possibly being TRBD2 (5 bases). Germline V gene sequence: CDR1 DFQATT, CDR2 SNEGSKA (reference sequence). This CDR3 is built from 18 residues. Trimming took 3 bases from V and 3 from J, leaving 24 bases between them. The CDR3 region has the DNA TGCAGTGCTAGGGTTCCGGACTTGGTGGGAAGAGGCTACAATGAGCAGTTCTTC. Amino acids: CSARVPDLVGRGYNEQFF.

The rearrangement uses TRBV11-2 and TRBJ1-3, with D possibly matching TRBD1 (5 bases). V was trimmed by 1 base and J by 1 base, leaving 8 bases between them. There are 15 residues in the CDR3. Per the germline V gene, CDR1 is SGHAT and CDR2 is FQNNGV. The CDR3: CASSLVAGSGNTIYF. Written as DNA, the CDR3 is TGTGCCAGCAGCTTAGTGGCAGGGTCTGGAAACACCATATATTTT. Drawing the rest from reference TRBV11-2 and TRBJ1-3, the complete variable domain is EAGVAQSPRYKIIEKRQSVAFWCNPISGHATLYWYQQILGQGPKLLIQFQNNGVVDDSQLPKDRFSAERLKGVDSTLKIQPAKLEDSAVYLCASSLVAGSGNTIYFGEGSWLTVV.

The V and J genes are TRBV5-1 and TRBJ2-2; 9 nucleotides agree with TRBD2. CDR1 and CDR2 from the germline V gene are SGHRS and YFSETQ. The CDR3 covers 18 residues. Trimming cost V 4 bases and J 1 base; bases outside gene matches: 11. CDR3: CASSQNSGTSLNTGELFF. Here the CDR3 DNA reads TGCGCCAGCAGCCAGAATTCCGGGACTAGCCTGAACACCGGGGAGCTGTTTTTT.

This clonotype was seen a few times. The chain uses TRBV3-1 and TRBJ1-1; D is possibly TRBD1 (5 bases). CDR1 and CDR2 from the germline V gene are LGHDT and YNNKEL (reference sequence). CDR3 length equals 15 residues. Trimming took 3 bases from V and 7 from J, leaving 18 bases between them. The CDR3 protein is CASSQGTWGRSEAFF. CDR3 coding DNA: TGTGCCAGCAGCCAGGGGACGTGGGGAAGAAGTGAAGCTTTCTTT.

The genes are TRBV5-6 and TRBJ2-7; D is possibly TRBD1 or TRBD2 (6 bases each). The germline V gene has CDR1 SGHDT and CDR2 YYEEEE. The CDR3 length is 13 residues. Trimming cost V 4 bases and J 5 bases, with 13 bases left between them. The CDR3 nucleotides are TGTGCCAGCAGCCTGAAGGGGGGCGACGAGCAGTACTTC. This codes for CASSLKGGDEQYF.

J is TRBJ2-7 and V is TRBV5-1; 16 positions agree with TRBD2. This CDR3 has 16 amino acids. J was trimmed by 5 bases and V by 5 bases; bases with no gene match: 7. CDR1 and CDR2 from the germline V gene are SGHRS and YFSETQ. CDR3 sequence reads: CASSSPGLAGGDEQYF. CDR3 DNA sequence: TGCGCCAGCAGTTCACCGGGACTAGCGGGAGGGGACGAGCAGTACTTC.

J is TRBJ2-7 and V is TRBV5-5; D ambiguous. The CDR3 spans 14 residues. V lost 2 bases to trimming and J lost 0 bases, with 9 bases between them. From germline, CDR1 is SGHKS and CDR2 YYEKEE (reference sequence). CDR3 in amino acids: CASSLGISSYEQYF. In DNA, the CDR3 is TGTGCCAGCAGCTTAGGGATAAGCTCCTACGAGCAGTACTTC.

This chain joins TRBV7-9 and TRBJ2-7; 8 nucleotides agree with TRBD2. With V trimmed by 1 base and J by 6 bases, 5 bases remained unmatched. The CDR3 totals 14 residues. Germline V gene lookup returns CDR1 SEHNR and CDR2 FQNEAQ (reference sequence). The CDR3 nucleotides are TGTGCCAGCAGCTTAGGGAGCGGGAGAGGCGAGCAGTACGTC. This codes for CASSLGSGRGEQYV.

This chain uses TRBV10-3 with TRBJ1-1; D is ambiguous. From germline, CDR1 is ENHRY and CDR2 SYGVKD. V lost 4 bases and J lost 3, with 6 bases in between. The CDR3 is made up of 12 amino acids. The CDR3 nucleotides read TGTGCCATCAGTGGACCCGACACTGAAGCTTTCTTT. Translation gives CAISGPDTEAFF.

This clonotype turned up a few times. V is TRBV27 and J is TRBJ2-1; D unresolved. This CDR3 region has 13 residues. Germline CDR1 and CDR2: MNHEY and SMNVEV (reference sequence). Trimming removed 6 bases from V and 8 bases from J, with 14 bases in between. DNA for the CDR3: TGTGCCAGCAGAAACGAGTGGTTGGATGAGCAGTTCTTC. It specifies CASRNEWLDEQFF.